This entry describes one T cell receptor beta chain. Its target is not known. This entry belongs to a study of T cell clones after liver transplantation. Study in general: As an antigen-independent comparator, third-party-reactive TCRbeta sequences came from pre-transplant mixed lymphocyte reactions.

Germline-derived CDR1 and CDR2 are SNHLY and FYNNEI. This CDR3 contains 14 residues. V was cut by 0 bases and J by 5 bases, with 9 bases left in between. Clones were read by immunoSEQ multiplex PCR, and TCRdb kept only the in-frame ones, dropping some. The sample comprises 70,000 or so clones, 80% to 95% of which are singletons, and 0.85% to 1% rests with the top ten. General study points: In two subjects, few donor cells limited the measurable donor-reactive repertoire. Small, mixed patient groups and varying post-transplant times limit these conclusions.

The chain links TRBV2 to TRBJ2-3; TRBD1 is a possible D gene (6 bases). This TCR came from a human patient who received a liver transplant. The T cells may come from the graft donor. The material sequenced was CD4+ T cells from blood, taken approximately 25 months after liver transplant. As DNA, the CDR3 is TGTGCCAGCAGTGAAGCTGTCAGGGGAGATACGCAGTATTTT. Amino acid sequence: CASSEAVRGDTQYF.